This section outlines one TCR beta chain sequence together with its context. Its specific antigen is unknown. Within one base of it there is no much larger clone, and no base qualities were kept. Samples from volunteer blood donors who had recovered from COVID-19 were contributed by a second Seattle source. Each collaborating institution followed its own protocols to collect whole blood in K2EDTA tubes. Collaborator samples were shipped for TCRbeta analysis as frozen whole blood, isolated PBMCs, or DNA extracted from either sample type. TCRbeta CDR3 regions were amplified from genomic DNA by means of the immunoSEQ Assay, a bias-controlled multiplex PCR. The authors processed their data as follows. The number of nucleated cells in each sample was estimated from the amplification of reference gene primers within the assay. Sequence reads were collapsed and filtered to measure the absolute abundance of every unique TCRbeta CDR3 rearrangement. For each sample, productive Simpson clonality was calculated as the square root of Simpson's diversity index over productive rearrangements. TCRdb re-hosts the immuneACCESS table, in-frame sequences only. Its copies lack some clones; in the studies checked, an unresolved V gene accounts for under half of them, and the cause for the rest is not known. V and J calls and clone size are given by that table; D and trimming were obtained from the DNA. The sample has about 320,000 clones on record, 70% to 90% of them singletons. Under 6.5% of the sample rests with the top ten.

The data stem from a study of blood T cell repertoires in COVID-19 (dated by TCRdb to the early 2020s). Describing the broader study: Samples from collaborators originated in the United States, Italy and Spain and spanned both the acute and convalescent phases of COVID-19. The material from the prospective study consisted of cDNA or gDNA derived from T cells, B-cell-depleted T cells, or PBMCs. The dataset comprised deeply sampled blood TCRbeta repertoires from subjects exposed to, actively infected with, or recovered from COVID-19. A freely available public database, intended as a resource for researchers studying the immune response to SARS-CoV-2, is where the repertoires were released. Samples came from the ongoing ImmuneRACE study (first 160 participants) plus 1,254 subjects from 6 global collaborators. Sample metadata almost always included a de-identified subject ID, COVID-19 status, age in years and sex. Where available, HLA class I and class II types were taken from metadata supplied by the sample provider and were not determined by assay-based typing.

The cysteine opens and the phenylalanine closes a CDR3 of 18 amino acids. Only CDR3 DNA is held: 54 bases, read in frame from base 1. In the germline V gene (reference sequence), CDR1 corresponds to MNHEY and CDR2 to SMNVEV. The junction shows trimming of 0 bases on V and 6 bases on J, and the gene matches do not reach 11 bases of it. The study at large found these results: The amount of clinical and demographic metadata varied by source and participant and was provided uncurated.

The chain is made from TRBV27 and TRBJ1-6; 7 middle bases align to TRBD1. Sequences were obtained from peripheral blood. This receptor was taken from a young man who had recovered from COVID-19. The sequenced DNA is TGTGCCAGCAGTTTATCGGGGCCCCAGGGGGTAATTAATTCACCCCTCCACTTT. Its protein product is CASSLSGPQGVINSPLHF.